The next 8 T cell receptor beta chains were all read from a single sample in a study of blood T cells in healthy people across ages. Together with a sample-barcoded 5' primer, a J-beta primer mix was included in a second PCR lasting 7 to 11 cycles. MiXCR, applied by TCRdb to the 5' RACE reads, yields one record per CDR3 protein. This table has under 800,000 distinct CDR3 sequences, roughly two fifths appearing once. Sequencing used blood. The receptors shown here come from a woman in her sixties in good health.

V is TRBV4-1 and J is TRBJ2-7; D is uncertain. The tail of the sequence fits TRBJ2-4 better, so the J call may be wrong. Per germline, CDR1 MGHRA and CDR2 YSYEKL. The CDR3 loop spans 18 amino acids. The CDR3 protein is CASSQAPVLLRMKNIQYF. CDR3 nucleotide sequence: TGCGCCAGCAGCCAAGCTCCGGTCCTCCTCAGGATGAAAAACATTCAGTACTTC.

This clonotype was observed a handful of times. The junction shows a germline mismatch at one end, possibly a read error. J is TRBJ2-1 and V is TRBV7-7; perhaps TRBD2 as D (5 bases). Germline V gene lookup returns CDR1 SSHAT and CDR2 FNYEAQ (reference sequence). This CDR3 is 15 amino acids long. CDR3 amino acids: CASTPEVSSYNEQFF. The CDR3 DNA follows: TGTGCTAGCACCCCGGAGGTGAGCTCCTACAATGAGCAGTTCTTC.

This clonotype showed up just a few times. This chain joins TRBV12-3 or TRBV12-4 and TRBJ2-5; D is unclear. The ends were cut back, 4 bases at V and 1 base at J, with 7 bases in the middle. This CDR3 has 13 amino acids. Written as DNA, the CDR3 is TGTGCCAGCAGTTCGGACGGCCAAGAGACCCAGTACTTC. The encoded protein is CASSSDGQETQYF.

This chain uses TRBV6-1 with TRBJ2-1; D perhaps matches TRBD2 (7 bases). The CDR3 is 17 residues long. The germline V gene has CDR1 MNHNS and CDR2 SASEGT. The V end was cut by 6 bases, the J end by 1 base, with 19 bases between. CDR3 sequence: CASRGLAGAISYNEQFF. In nucleotides, the CDR3 is TGTGCCAGCAGAGGACTGGCGGGGGCCATTTCCTACAATGAGCAGTTCTTC.

This chain uses TRBV6-4 with TRBJ1-2; TRBD1 agrees at 9 bases. The germline V gene has CDR1 MRHNA and CDR2 SNTAGT. The CDR3 runs 15 residues. V lost 2 bases, J lost 8 bases, and 9 bases stayed unmatched. In nucleotides, the CDR3 is TGTGCCAGCAGTGACAACCCGGGACAGGGTGGAGGCTACACCTTC. Translation: CASSDNPGQGGGYTF.

The gene calls are TRBV24-1 and TRBJ2-7, with D unresolved. The germline V gene encodes CDR1 KGHDR and CDR2 SFDVKD. The CDR3 is 14 amino acids. Trimming took off 6 bases at V and 4 bases at J, with 15 bases between the two ends. In nucleotides, the CDR3 is TGTGCCACCAGTTCGGGCGGACCTTGGTACGAGCAGTACTTC. Encoded protein: CATSSGGPWYEQYF.

For this clonotype: One junction end disagrees with the germline gene, perhaps due to a read error. The chain combines TRBV7-3 with TRBJ2-7, with a tentative D call TRBD1 (6 bases). Germline values: CDR1 SGHTA, CDR2 FQGTGA. This CDR3 comprises 15 residues. CDR3 amino acids: CASSLDRTAYNERYF. The CDR3 DNA sequence: TGTGCCAGCAGCTTGGACAGAACGGCCTACAATGAGCGGTACTTC.

For the CDR3, the DNA is TGCAGCGTTGCGGACAGGGGAAGCACAGATACGCAGTATTTT. This encodes CSVADRGSTDTQYF. The chain carries TRBV29-1 and TRBJ2-3; TRBD1 matches at 9 bases. Germline loops: CDR1 SQVTM, CDR2 ANQGSEA. There are 14 residues in the CDR3. V trimming: 4 bases; J trimming: 0 bases; junction bases outside the gene matches: 2.